This TCR beta chain was sequenced for a study of T cell responses to AZD1222 COVID-19 vaccine. Generated by immunoSEQ multiplex PCR, the TCRdb table keeps only in-frame clones and is missing some. The sample shows about 66,000 clones, 80% to 95% of them seen only once. The CDR3 covers 14 residues. The sample consisted of peripheral blood, taken 28 days after the second dose of the MenACWY control vaccine. This sequence was found in an adult who received the MenACWY meningococcal vaccine as a control. This sequence joins TRBV21-1 and TRBJ2-7; the table's TRBD1 call for D was not verified on the DNA. TRBV21-1 corresponds to a pseudogene. The CDR3 nucleotides read TGTGCCAGCAGCAAAGCGGGGGACACCTACGAGCAGTACTTC. Protein product: CASSKAGDTYEQYF.